These 22 T cell receptor beta chains came from one sample sequenced in a study of Ad26.COV2.S vaccination and SARS-CoV-2 variants (dated by TCRdb to the early 2020s). The sample's treatment or condition label, decoded: around 19 received Ad26.COV2.S at low or high dose, single or two shots; several received placebo; per-sample allocation not given. For vaccine and placebo recipients, repertoires were sequenced using samples collected on day 63 after the first injection. Library construction relied on the immunoSEQ multiplex PCR assay. TCRdb retrieved this table from immuneACCESS and kept in-frame rearrangements only. Not all clones are present; in checked studies, unresolved V genes account for under half, and no reason is known for the remainder. The sample table records a few hundred thousand clones; around 92% of these occur just once. Around 1.8% of the sample comes from the top ten. The source was peripheral blood, collected in a trial of Ad26.COV2.S vaccine versus placebo. The source is a person between 18 and 60 years old who received the Ad26.COV2.S COVID-19 vaccine or a placebo.

In nucleotides, the CDR3 is TGTGCCAGCAGTTTATACCCCCCCGAGGGAATGAATCAGCCCCAGCATTTT. Its translation: CASSLYPPEGMNQPQHF. The V gene is TRBV28, the J gene TRBJ1-5, with D unresolved. Germline values: CDR1 MDHEN, CDR2 SYDVKM. Trimming removed 1 base from V and 4 bases from J, with 17 bases in between. The CDR3 runs 17 residues.

The chain uses TRBV5-6 and TRBJ2-7; 11 bases line up with TRBD2. CDR1 is SGHDT, CDR2 YYEEEE, per germline. The ends lost 4 bases at V and 0 bases at J; junction bases unmatched: 12. This CDR3 is built from 18 residues. CDR3 coding DNA: TGTGCCAGCAGCCCTTGGGCGTGGCTAGCGGGGGGCTCCTACGAGCAGTACTTC. Amino acids: CASSPWAWLAGGSYEQYF.

The CDR3 sequence is CASSSRGWGEKLFF. The CDR3 bases are TGTGCCAGCAGCTCCCGGGGGTGGGGTGAAAAACTGTTTTTT. This sequence joins TRBV7-2 and TRBJ1-4; a weak D match, TRBD1 (5 bases). V was shortened by 4 bases and J by 7 bases, with 13 bases between the two germline ends. Germline lookup yields CDR1 SGHTA and CDR2 FQGNSA. CDR3 length: 14 residues. Combining the CDR3 with reference TRBV7-2 and TRBJ1-4 gives the whole variable domain GAGVSQSPSNKVTEKGKDVELRCDPISGHTALYWYRQSLGQGLEFLIYFQGNSAPDKSGLPSDRFSAERTGGSVSTLTIQRTQQEDSAVYLCASSSRGWGEKLFFGSGTQLSVL.

The V call is TRBV5-1, the J call TRBJ1-3; D is perhaps TRBD1 (5 bases). Germline V gene sequence: CDR1 SGHRS, CDR2 YFSETQ. V lost 4 bases, J lost 0 bases, and 8 bases lay in between. The CDR3 is 14 residues long. The CDR3 coding sequence is TGCGCCAGCAGCGTGGGGGACTCTGGAAACACCATATATTTT. Its translation: CASSVGDSGNTIYF.

The chain is built from TRBV27 and TRBJ2-3, with 8 bases lining up with TRBD2. Trimming at V came to 3 bases and at J to 6 bases, leaving 2 bases not matched to a gene. The germline V gene has CDR1 MNHEY and CDR2 SMNVEV (reference sequence). This CDR3 contains 13 residues. CDR3 sequence: CASSFGGGDTQYF. CDR3 nucleotides: TGTGCCAGCAGTTTCGGCGGGGGGGATACGCAGTATTTT.

The chain links TRBV7-2 to TRBJ1-1; perhaps TRBD1 as D (6 bases). Germline V CDR1 and CDR2: SGHTA, FQGNSA. This CDR3 comprises 15 residues. V was pared by 5 bases and J by 7 bases, with 20 bases between. The CDR3 region has the DNA TGTGCCAGCAGCGGAGGGGTGGGGACATCCTTTGAAGCTTTCTTT. As protein: CASSGGVGTSFEAFF. Combining the CDR3 with reference TRBV7-2 and TRBJ1-1 gives the whole variable domain GAGVSQSPSNKVTEKGKDVELRCDPISGHTALYWYRQSLGQGLEFLIYFQGNSAPDKSGLPSDRFSAERTGGSVSTLTIQRTQQEDSAVYLCASSGGVGTSFEAFFGQGTRLTVV.

This rearrangement joins TRBV19 to TRBJ2-3; the match to TRBD2 covers 14 bases. Germline-derived CDR1 and CDR2 are LNHDA and SQIVND (reference sequence). The CDR3 is 16 residues long. Trimming cost V 5 bases and J 1 base; bases outside gene matches: 2. The CDR3, as DNA: TGTGCCAGTAGTGAGGGACTAGCGGGGGGCACAGATACGCAGTATTTT. Its protein is CASSEGLAGGTDTQYF. Looking up the rest from reference TRBV19 and TRBJ2-3 gives the full variable domain: DGGITQSPKYLFRKEGQNVTLSCEQNLNHDAMYWYRQDPGQGLRLIYYSQIVNDFQKGDIAEGYSVSREKKESFPLTVTSAQKNPTAFYLCASSEGLAGGTDTQYFGPGTRLTVL.

This clone was seen just once. The DNA for the CDR3 is TGTGCCGGGGGACGGGGGGGAGCCACAGATACGCAGTATTTT. This codes for CAGGRGGATDTQYF. This chain uses TRBV28 with TRBJ2-3; the match to TRBD2 covers 8 bases. CDR1 MDHEN and CDR2 SYDVKM come from the germline V gene. The CDR3 runs 14 residues. With V trimmed by 11 bases and J by 2 bases, 9 bases remained unmatched.

This clone has a count of ten or more. The junction differs from germline at one of its ends, possibly a read error. The chain combines TRBV25-1 with TRBJ2-5; D tentatively fits TRBD1 or TRBD2 (5 bases each). The CDR3 length is 16 residues. CDR1 MGHDK and CDR2 SYGVNS come from the germline V gene. The CDR3 reads CASRESRDPRKETQYF. The DNA of the CDR3 is TGTGCCAGCAGGGAATCCCGGGACCCGAGGAAAGAGACCCAGTACTTC.

V gene TRBV30 combines with J gene TRBJ2-5, with D tentatively TRBD1 (5 bases). Trimming took off 2 bases at V and 1 base at J, with 11 bases between the two ends. CDR1 and CDR2 from the germline V gene are GTSNPN and SVGIG (reference sequence). The CDR3 extends over 14 amino acids. The CDR3 region has the DNA TGTGCCTGGAGTTTCAGGGTGTCCCAAGAGACCCAGTACTTC. Its translation is CAWSFRVSQETQYF.

In DNA, the CDR3 is TGTGCCAGTAGGAGGACAGGGGCGAACACCGGGGAGCTGTTTTTT. This translates into CASRRTGANTGELFF. V is TRBV19 and J is TRBJ2-2; TRBD1 agrees at 9 bases. The trim removed 6 bases at V and 0 bases at J, leaving 2 bases unmatched. The length of the CDR3 is 15 residues. Germline loops: CDR1 LNHDA, CDR2 SQIVND (reference sequence).

To note about this clone: At the DNA level, this CDR3 is encoded by other sequences in the same sample as well. The chain links TRBV5-1 to TRBJ2-6; no firm D call. Germline V lookup: CDR1 SGHRS, CDR2 YFSETQ. V shed 0 bases and J shed 0 bases, with 4 bases lying between them. This CDR3 is 15 amino acids long. Written as DNA, the CDR3 is TGCGCCAGCAGCTTGGAGGGCTCTGGGGCCAACGTCCTGACTTTC. Translating gives CASSLEGSGANVLTF.

The V gene is TRBV20-1, the J gene TRBJ2-5, with 7 bases that match TRBD1. The V segment lost 5 bases and the J segment 4 bases; nucleotides outside the gene matches: 7. Germline CDR1 and CDR2: DFQATT and SNEGSKA (reference sequence). The CDR3 has 13 amino acids. The CDR3 protein is CSARGTEGETQYF. The CDR3, as DNA: TGCAGTGCTCGTGGGACAGAAGGAGAGACCCAGTACTTC.

This clone was picked up a small number of times. Other DNA sequences within the sample encode an identical CDR3. The V call is TRBV28, the J call TRBJ1-1, with D maybe TRBD1 (5 bases). The CDR3 has 15 amino acids. With 8 bases removed from V and 11 bases from J, the gap between germline ends came to 27 bases. The germline V gene has CDR1 MDHEN and CDR2 SYDVKM. In nucleotides, the CDR3 is TGTGCCAGCCGTCCTGGGGCAGGGCGACAGCGGGGGGCTTTCTTT. Translation: CASRPGAGRQRGAFF. The full variable domain, in which reference TRBV28 and TRBJ1-1 provide the parts outside the CDR3, is DVKVTQSSRYLVKRTGEKVFLECVQDMDHENMFWYRQDPGLGLRLIYFSYDVKMKEKGDIPEGYSVSREKKERFSLILESASTNQTSMYLCASRPGAGRQRGAFFGQGTRLTVV.

V is TRBV12-3 or TRBV12-4 and J is TRBJ1-5; D is possibly TRBD1 (6 bases). Trimming took 6 bases from V and 4 from J, leaving 10 bases between them. The CDR3 has 13 amino acids. CDR3 DNA: TGTGCCAGCAGAGTCAGGGGTAATCAGCCCCAGCATTTT. Translation: CASRVRGNQPQHF.

This chain connects TRBV9 to TRBJ1-2; no clear D gene. In germline, CDR1 is SGDLS, CDR2 YYNGEE. The V end lost 4 bases, the J end lost 8 bases, and 15 bases lay between the germline ends. The CDR3 is 13 residues long. The CDR3 region has the DNA TGTGCCAGCAGCACTAGAACGGCGCAGGGCTACACCTTC. Protein sequence: CASSTRTAQGYTF.

The rearrangement joins TRBV5-5 to TRBJ1-1; the D is unclear. Trimming removed 2 bases at V and 0 bases at J, with 8 bases between. The CDR3 spans 14 residues. Per the germline V gene, CDR1 is SGHKS and CDR2 is YYEKEE (reference sequence). The CDR3 DNA reads TGTGCCAGCAGCTTTCAAGGAATGAACACTGAAGCTTTCTTT. It translates to CASSFQGMNTEAFF.

The chain has TRBV7-9 and TRBJ2-7; 9 nucleotides agree with TRBD1. V shed 5 bases and J 6 bases; nucleotides not matched to a gene: 8. CDR3 length equals 14 residues. CDR1 and CDR2 (germline): SEHNR, FQNEAQ (reference sequence). CDR3 in amino acids: CASSGWDRVGEQYF. CDR3 DNA: TGTGCCAGCAGCGGATGGGACAGGGTCGGCGAGCAGTACTTC.

This clone appeared once. The J gene is TRBJ1-5, the V gene TRBV3-1 (or the pseudogene TRBV3-2); D is possibly TRBD1 (5 bases). This CDR3 has 13 residues. Germline V gene data show CDR1 as LGHDT and CDR2 as YNNKEL (reference sequence). Deletions cut 4 bases from V and 3 bases from J, with 7 bases between. The chain's CDR3 is CASSPRANQPQHF. DNA of the CDR3: TGTGCCAGCAGCCCCAGGGCCAATCAGCCCCAGCATTTT.

The chain links TRBV5-1 to TRBJ1-2; D gene ambiguous. The CDR3 is 14 amino acids. Germline V CDR1 and CDR2: SGHRS, YFSETQ. Trimming shortened V by 0 bases and J by 6 bases, and 12 bases separated the two germline ends. The CDR3 nucleotides are TGCGCCAGCAGCTTGGAGGCGGGCCGAAATGGCTACACCTTC. Its protein product is CASSLEAGRNGYTF.

The chain recombines TRBV7-9 with TRBJ2-4; D tentatively fits TRBD1 or TRBD2 (7 bases each). V gave up 1 base and J gave up 3 bases, with 19 bases separating them. The CDR3 is 18 amino acids. Germline V gives CDR1 SEHNR, CDR2 FQNEAQ (reference sequence). CDR3: CASSLVEFRGDSKNIQYF. Written as DNA, the CDR3 is TGTGCCAGCAGCTTAGTAGAGTTTCGGGGGGACAGCAAAAACATTCAGTACTTC. Variable domain in full (rest from reference TRBV7-9 and TRBJ2-4): DTGVSQNPRHKITKRGQNVTFRCDPISEHNRLYWYRQTLGQGPEFLTYFQNEAQLEKSRLLSDRFSAERPKGSFSTLEIQRTEQGDSAMYLCASSLVEFRGDSKNIQYFGAGTRLSVL.

This clone was observed a handful of times. The chain is built from TRBV5-1 and TRBJ2-7; 10 nucleotides line up with TRBD2. V lost 0 bases to trimming and J lost 5 bases; unmatched junction nucleotides: 8. The CDR3 runs to 16 residues. The V gene's germline CDR1 is SGHRS and CDR2 YFSETQ. The CDR3 DNA reads as TGCGCCAGCAGCTTGGGCCCAGCGGGGGGGCAGAACGAGCAGTACTTC. This gives the protein CASSLGPAGGQNEQYF.